The source of this TCR beta chain is a study of T cell repertoires in cytomegalovirus infection. Study overall: Based on public TCR beta signatures, there were indications of CMV infection and of a matching HLA type.

CDR3 size: 15 residues. J gave up 4 bases and V 3 bases, and 10 bases lay outside the gene matches. Germline values: CDR1 DFQATT, CDR2 SNEGSKA (reference sequence). MiXCR was run by TCRdb on the reads, yielding one entry per CDR3 protein. The sample contains approximately 140,000 distinct CDR3 sequences, roughly 6% of which appear only once. The table lists this clonotype with many counts. This TCR came from a human donor in good health (CMV status not recorded). Some clones in this sample may be carry-over from other donors' samples. The sequencing sample was made of PBMCs. The chain combines TRBV20-1 with TRBJ2-3; 7 bases are shared with TRBD2. The CDR3 nucleotides read TGCAGTGCTAGGGACACCCGAGCGGGGTCAGATACGCAGTATTTT. It encodes CSARDTRAGSDTQYF.